These 29 T cell receptor beta chains were all obtained from the same sample, sequenced in a study of blood T cell repertoires in COVID-19. The table came from immunoSEQ multiplex PCR; TCRdb's copy has only in-frame clones and leaves some out. The sample holds about 250,000 clones; around 86% are singletons and the top ten take more than 1.5%. Material: PBMCs or T cells enriched from blood (not recorded which). These TCRs come from a man in his forties who had recovered from COVID-19.

J is TRBJ1-4 and V is TRBV7-9; 9 bases match TRBD1. Germline CDR1 reads SEHNR; CDR2 reads FQNEAQ (reference sequence). The CDR3 loop spans 14 amino acids. Trimming removed 5 bases from V and 7 bases from J; junction bases left unmatched: 5. The CDR3 here is CASSPDRGIEKLFF. The CDR3 DNA reads as TGTGCCAGCAGCCCGGACAGGGGCATTGAAAAACTGTTTTTT.

The genes are TRBV6-5 and TRBJ1-5, with TRBD1 matching over 9 bases. J gave up 3 bases and V 6 bases, and 6 bases lay outside the gene matches. This CDR3 region has 15 residues. CDR1 is MNHEY, CDR2 SVGAGI, per germline. The CDR3 coding sequence is TGTGCCAGCAGGACGGGGGACAGGGCCAATCAGCCCCAGCATTTT. Amino acids: CASRTGDRANQPQHF.

The gene calls are TRBV7-2 and TRBJ2-7, with D perhaps TRBD2 (5 bases). V was trimmed by 1 base and J by 3 bases, leaving 10 bases between them. This CDR3 region has 14 residues. In germline, CDR1 is SGHTA, CDR2 FQGNSA. The CDR3 DNA follows: TGTGCCAGCAGCTTAGAGACTACCCGCTACGAGCAGTACTTC. Translating gives CASSLETTRYEQYF.

CDR3 protein: CASSLGREGNEQFF. CDR3 nucleotide sequence: TGTGCCAGCAGCTTAGGGCGGGAGGGCAATGAGCAGTTCTTC. V gene TRBV7-2 combines with J gene TRBJ2-1; 9 positions agree with TRBD2. J gave up 6 bases and V 1 base, and 1 base lay outside the gene matches. This CDR3 has 14 residues. From germline, CDR1 is SGHTA and CDR2 FQGNSA.

The rearrangement links TRBV6-2 or TRBV6-3 to TRBJ1-2; perhaps TRBD1 as D (5 bases). CDR1 is MNHEY, CDR2 SVGEGT, per germline. This CDR3 is built from 14 residues. V dropped 5 bases and J dropped 1 base, with 11 bases sitting between them. DNA for the CDR3: TGTGCCAGCAGTCTCCTCAGGGTTAACTATGGCTACACCTTC. This translates into CASSLLRVNYGYTF.

The V call is TRBV27, the J call TRBJ1-6; D gene unclear. Trimming pared 5 bases from V and 0 bases from J, leaving 11 bases between. Germline CDR1 is MNHEY and CDR2 is SMNVEV (reference sequence). CDR3 length: 16 amino acids. The chain's CDR3 is CASSQRGNSYNSPLHF. The CDR3 region has the DNA TGTGCCAGCAGTCAGAGAGGAAACTCCTATAATTCACCCCTCCACTTT.

The chain uses TRBV5-1 and TRBJ1-2; no clear D gene. The CDR3 sequence is 12 residues long. Germline-derived CDR1 and CDR2 are SGHRS and YFSETQ. Trimming took off 4 bases at V and 9 bases at J, with 13 bases between the two ends. The CDR3 region has the DNA TGCGCCAGCAGCACCAGCGACGTCAGCTACACCTTC. Its translation is CASSTSDVSYTF.

The chain recombines TRBV3-1 (or the pseudogene TRBV3-2) with TRBJ1-1; 9 nucleotides match TRBD1. The germline gives CDR1 LGHDT, CDR2 YNNKEL (reference sequence). The V and J ends lost 1 base and 6 bases, in that order; junction bases with no gene match: 6. There are 15 residues in the CDR3. The CDR3 loop reads CASSQGGQGYSEAFF. CDR3 nucleotide sequence: TGTGCCAGCAGCCAAGGGGGACAGGGCTATTCTGAAGCTTTCTTT.

V and J are TRBV4-3 and TRBJ1-2; no clear D gene. This CDR3 spans 13 amino acids. Germline V gene data show CDR1 as LGHNA and CDR2 as YSLEER. Trimming shortened V by 0 bases and J by 8 bases, and 10 bases separated the two germline ends. The CDR3, as DNA: TGCGCCAGCAGCCAAGATCGAGCCCGGGGCTACACCTTC. Amino acid sequence: CASSQDRARGYTF.

The chain joins TRBV10-3 to TRBJ2-7; tentative D call: TRBD1 (5 bases). V lost 5 bases and J 2 bases, leaving 13 bases between the germline ends. In germline, CDR1 is ENHRY, CDR2 SYGVKD. The CDR3 extends over 14 amino acids. CDR3 residues: CAISPTEDPYEQYF. The CDR3 DNA follows: TGTGCCATCAGTCCGACAGAAGATCCCTACGAGCAGTACTTC.

The chain joins TRBV25-1 to TRBJ1-1; TRBD1 aligns across 8 bases. The CDR3 sequence is 13 residues long. From germline, CDR1 is MGHDK and CDR2 SYGVNS. J gave up 9 bases and V 6 bases, and 9 bases lay outside the gene matches. CDR3 amino acids: CASRRQGLGKAFF. The CDR3 nucleotides read TGTGCCAGCAGAAGACAGGGGCTGGGGAAAGCTTTCTTT. Based on the CDR3 plus reference TRBV25-1 and TRBJ1-1, the full variable domain is EADIYQTPRYLVIGTGKKITLECSQTMGHDKMYWYQQDPGMELHLIHYSYGVNSTEKGDLSSESTVSRIRTEHFPLTLESARPSHTSQYLCASRRQGLGKAFFGQGTRLTVV.

The chain has TRBV30 and TRBJ1-2, with D hard to call. Trimming took 3 bases from V and 3 from J, leaving 11 bases between them. In germline, CDR1 is GTSNPN, CDR2 SVGIG (reference sequence). This CDR3 region has 13 residues. In DNA form, the CDR3 reads TGTGCCTGGAGCCTCACAATCGACTATGGCTACACCTTC. As protein: CAWSLTIDYGYTF.

V and J are TRBV27 and TRBJ1-1; 7 bases are shared with TRBD1. Germline V gene sequence: CDR1 MNHEY, CDR2 SMNVEV (reference sequence). J lost 4 bases, V lost 5 bases, and 7 bases had no gene match. The CDR3 runs 14 residues. The DNA of the CDR3 is TGTGCCAGCAGTCTCCGGGCAGGGGGCACTGAAGCTTTCTTT. It codes for CASSLRAGGTEAFF.

This chain uses TRBV19 with TRBJ1-1; no clear D gene. The CDR3 has 13 amino acids. CDR1 and CDR2 (germline): LNHDA, SQIVND (reference sequence). Trimming removed 0 bases from V and 4 bases from J, with 6 bases in between. The CDR3 protein is CASSIERSTEAFF. The CDR3 bases are TGTGCCAGTAGTATAGAACGGTCCACTGAAGCTTTCTTT.

V is TRBV7-2 and J is TRBJ2-5; 9 bases are a match to TRBD1. Germline-derived CDR1 and CDR2 are SGHTA and FQGNSA. Unmatched junction bases numbered 4, after V lost 3 bases and J lost 5 bases. CDR3 size: 14 residues. This CDR3 reads CASSLGQGVETQYF. CDR3 in DNA: TGTGCCAGCAGCTTGGGACAGGGCGTGGAGACCCAGTACTTC.

The V gene is TRBV7-3, the J gene TRBJ1-6, with D hard to call. V shed 5 bases and J shed 7 bases, with 9 bases lying between them. This CDR3 spans 13 amino acids. The germline V gene has CDR1 SGHTA and CDR2 FQGTGA. CDR3 DNA: TGTGCCAGCAGCGCAGATTGGAATTCACCCCTCCACTTT. The encoded protein is CASSADWNSPLHF.

The chain has TRBV3-1 (or the pseudogene TRBV3-2) and TRBJ2-3; D call uncertain. This CDR3 comprises 16 residues. Per germline, CDR1 LGHDT and CDR2 YNNKEL (reference sequence). Trimming stripped 0 bases from V and 1 base from J, with 11 bases between. The CDR3 nucleotides are TGTGCCAGCAGCCAAGAGGTTCGGTCGGGCACAGATACGCAGTATTTT. Encoded protein: CASSQEVRSGTDTQYF.

The rearrangement uses TRBV3-1 (or the pseudogene TRBV3-2) and TRBJ2-7; 7 bases are shared with TRBD1. This CDR3 is 17 amino acids long. Trimming at V came to 0 bases and at J to 1 base, leaving 9 bases not matched to a gene. Germline CDR1 is LGHDT and CDR2 is YNNKEL (reference sequence). The chain's CDR3 is CASSQDASQGESYEQYF. CDR3 nucleotide sequence: TGTGCCAGCAGCCAAGATGCTTCGCAGGGGGAATCCTACGAGCAGTACTTC.

V is TRBV19 and J is TRBJ1-5, with 7 positions matching TRBD1. V lost 10 bases and J lost 3; bases outside the gene matches: 9. There are 14 residues in the CDR3. Per the germline V gene, CDR1 is LNHDA and CDR2 is SQIVND (reference sequence). For the CDR3, the DNA is TGTGCCACCTCGGACAGGAACCACAATCAGCCCCAGCATTTT. Its protein is CATSDRNHNQPQHF.

In nucleotides, the CDR3 is TGTGCCAGCAGCTTGACTAGCGGGGCCCAAAACATTCAGTACTTC. Encoded protein: CASSLTSGAQNIQYF. This rearrangement joins TRBV7-2 to TRBJ2-4; 11 bases line up with TRBD2. V was clipped by 3 bases and J by 5 bases; unmatched bases: 3. The CDR3 covers 15 residues. Germline assignment: CDR1 SGHTA and CDR2 FQGNSA.

The V and J genes are TRBV30 and TRBJ2-5, with unresolved D. Germline CDR1 is GTSNPN and CDR2 is SVGIG (reference sequence). The V end was cut by 3 bases, the J end by 0 bases, with 14 bases between. The CDR3 extends over 15 amino acids. As DNA, the CDR3 is TGTGCCTGGAGCCCCAAGAACGAGTACCAAGAGACCCAGTACTTC. Amino acids: CAWSPKNEYQETQYF. The whole variable domain, remainder taken from reference TRBV30 and TRBJ2-5, is SQTIHQWPATLVQPVGSPLSLECTVEGTSNPNLYWYRQAAGRGLQLLFYSVGIGQISSEVPQNLSASRPQDRQFILSSKKLLLSDSGFYLCAWSPKNEYQETQYFGPGTRLLVL.

The chain has TRBV6-5 and TRBJ2-5, with D possibly being TRBD2 (6 bases). From germline, CDR1 is MNHEY and CDR2 SVGAGI. V lost 6 bases and J lost 0, with 14 bases in between. The CDR3 consists of 15 residues. The CDR3 nucleotides are TGTGCCAGCAGCCCACTCGGCGGGAACCAAGAGACCCAGTACTTC. Protein: CASSPLGGNQETQYF.

This clone was observed at least ten times. V is TRBV6-5 and J is TRBJ2-7; 7 nucleotides agree with TRBD1. Germline-derived CDR1 and CDR2 are MNHEY and SVGAGI. V shed 7 bases, J shed 0 bases, and the junction held 6 bases outside the gene matches. The CDR3 covers 14 residues. CDR3 nucleotides: TGTGCCAGCAAGATGGGGGACAGCTCCTACGAGCAGTACTTC. It encodes CASKMGDSSYEQYF.

The chain links TRBV28 to TRBJ2-1; possibly TRBD1 for D (6 bases). Trimming removed 6 bases from V and 8 bases from J, with 14 bases in between. CDR3 length: 13 residues. Germline CDR1 and CDR2: MDHEN and SYDVKM. The chain's CDR3 is CASRLSGVDEQFF. CDR3 bases: TGTGCCAGCAGACTTTCAGGGGTAGATGAGCAGTTCTTC.

The V and J genes are TRBV28 and TRBJ2-1; TRBD1 might be the D (6 bases). CDR1 and CDR2 (germline): MDHEN, SYDVKM. The CDR3 length is 13 residues. The V end lost 10 bases, the J end lost 6 bases, and 16 bases lay between the germline ends. The CDR3 region has the DNA TGTGCCACCAGGACAACAGGGCTCAATGAGCAGTTCTTC. Translated: CATRTTGLNEQFF.

This sequence joins TRBV7-2 and TRBJ2-7; a possible D gene is TRBD1 (5 bases). This CDR3 is built from 15 residues. Per germline, CDR1 SGHTA and CDR2 FQGNSA. V lost 1 base and J lost 0, with 10 bases in between. CDR3 in DNA: TGTGCCAGCAGCTTAGATGGGGCGTTCTCCTACGAGCAGTACTTC. This sequence encodes CASSLDGAFSYEQYF.

This chain links TRBV18 with TRBJ2-3; 13 nucleotides line up with TRBD2. Losses at the gene ends were 0 bases for V and 10 bases for J; bases not matched to a gene: 7. Germline lookup yields CDR1 KGHSH and CDR2 LQKENI. CDR3 length: 16 amino acids. The CDR3 is CASSPPGLAGVSAQYF. The CDR3 nucleotides read TGTGCCAGCTCACCACCCGGACTAGCGGGAGTCTCGGCGCAGTATTTT.

This clone has a single count. The rearrangement uses TRBV5-1 and TRBJ1-6; 7 nucleotides agree with TRBD1. The junction had 2 bases not matched to a gene; V was cut back by 6 bases and J by 5 bases. This CDR3 is built from 13 residues. Germline assignment: CDR1 SGHRS and CDR2 YFSETQ. The CDR3 sequence: CASMGQNNSPLHF. CDR3 sequence (DNA): TGCGCCAGCATGGGACAGAATAATTCACCCCTCCACTTT.

This rearrangement joins TRBV27 to TRBJ1-5, with 9 bases matching TRBD1. The CDR3 covers 14 residues. Trimming removed 3 bases from V and 4 bases from J; junction bases left unmatched: 1. The germline gives CDR1 MNHEY, CDR2 SMNVEV (reference sequence). Here the CDR3 reads CASSFDRGNQPQHF. The CDR3 bases are TGTGCCAGCAGTTTTGACAGGGGGAATCAGCCCCAGCATTTT.